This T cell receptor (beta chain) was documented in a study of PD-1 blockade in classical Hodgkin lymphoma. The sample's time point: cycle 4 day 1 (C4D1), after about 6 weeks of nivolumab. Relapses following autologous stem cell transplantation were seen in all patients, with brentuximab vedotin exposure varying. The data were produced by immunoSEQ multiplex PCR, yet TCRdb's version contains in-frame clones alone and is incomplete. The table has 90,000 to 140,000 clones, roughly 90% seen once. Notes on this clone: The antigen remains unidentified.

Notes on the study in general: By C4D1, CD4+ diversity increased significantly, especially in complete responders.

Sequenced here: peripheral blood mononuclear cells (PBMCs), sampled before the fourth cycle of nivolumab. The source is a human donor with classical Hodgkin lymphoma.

The CDR3 region has the DNA TGTGCCAGCAGCTACGGCGGGAGGTCCCCGGGTGATACGCAGTATTTT. The encoded protein is CASSYGGRSPGDTQYF. The chain uses TRBV7-9 and TRBJ2-3, with 8 nucleotides matching TRBD2. This CDR3 spans 16 amino acids. CDR1 and CDR2 (germline): SEHNR, FQNEAQ (reference sequence). V dropped 4 bases and J dropped 6; count of bases not matched to a gene: 12.